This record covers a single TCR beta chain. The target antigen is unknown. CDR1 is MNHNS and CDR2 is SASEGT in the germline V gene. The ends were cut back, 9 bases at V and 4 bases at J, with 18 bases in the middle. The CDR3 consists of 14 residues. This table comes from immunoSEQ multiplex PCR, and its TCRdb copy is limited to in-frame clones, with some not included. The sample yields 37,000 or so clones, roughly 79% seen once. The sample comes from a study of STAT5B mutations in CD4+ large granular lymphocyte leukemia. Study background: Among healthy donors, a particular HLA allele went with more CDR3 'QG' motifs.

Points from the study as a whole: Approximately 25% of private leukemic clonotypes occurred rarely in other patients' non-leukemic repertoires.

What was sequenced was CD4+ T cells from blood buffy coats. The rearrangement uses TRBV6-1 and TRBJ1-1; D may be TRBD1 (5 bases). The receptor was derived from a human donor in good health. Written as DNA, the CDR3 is TGTGCCAGTACGGGTGGTCACGGGGGCACTGAAGCTTTCTTT. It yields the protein CASTGGHGGTEAFF.